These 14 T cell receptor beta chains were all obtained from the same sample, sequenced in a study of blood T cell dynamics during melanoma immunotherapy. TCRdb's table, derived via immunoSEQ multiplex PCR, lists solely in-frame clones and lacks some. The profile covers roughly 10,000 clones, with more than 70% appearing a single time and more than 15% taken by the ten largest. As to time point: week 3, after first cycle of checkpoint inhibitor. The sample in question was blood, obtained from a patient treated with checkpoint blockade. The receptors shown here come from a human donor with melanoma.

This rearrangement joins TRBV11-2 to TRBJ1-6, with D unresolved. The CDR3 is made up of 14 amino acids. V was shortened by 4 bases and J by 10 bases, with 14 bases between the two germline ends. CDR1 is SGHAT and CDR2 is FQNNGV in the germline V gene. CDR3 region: CASSSRYFSSPLHF. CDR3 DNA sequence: TGTGCCAGCAGCTCCCGATACTTTTCCTCACCCCTCCACTTT.

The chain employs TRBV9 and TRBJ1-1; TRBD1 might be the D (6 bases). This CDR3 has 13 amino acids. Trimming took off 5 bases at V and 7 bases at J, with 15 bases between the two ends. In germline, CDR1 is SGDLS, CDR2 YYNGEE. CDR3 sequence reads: CASSARGGDEAFF. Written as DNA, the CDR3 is TGTGCCAGCAGTGCCAGGGGAGGGGATGAAGCTTTCTTT. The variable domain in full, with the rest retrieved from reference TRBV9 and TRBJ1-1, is DSGVTQTPKHLITATGQRVTLRCSPRSGDLSVYWYQQSLDQGLQFLIQYYNGEERAKGNILERFSAQQFPDLHSELNLSSLELGDSALYFCASSARGGDEAFFGQGTRLTVV.

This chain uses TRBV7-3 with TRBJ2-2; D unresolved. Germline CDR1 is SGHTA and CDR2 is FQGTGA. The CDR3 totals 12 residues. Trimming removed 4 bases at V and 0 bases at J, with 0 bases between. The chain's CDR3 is CASSSNTGELFF. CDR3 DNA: TGTGCCAGCAGCTCGAACACCGGGGAGCTGTTTTTT.

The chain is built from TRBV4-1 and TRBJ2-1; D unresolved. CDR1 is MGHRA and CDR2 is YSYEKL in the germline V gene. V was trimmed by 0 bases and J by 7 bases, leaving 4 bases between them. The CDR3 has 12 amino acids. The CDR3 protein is CASSQEGNEQFF. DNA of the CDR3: TGCGCCAGCAGCCAAGAGGGGAATGAGCAGTTCTTC.

CDR3 protein: CASSRTGAQAFF. The CDR3 DNA reads as TGTGCCAGCAGCCGGACAGGGGCCCAAGCTTTCTTT. The rearrangement uses TRBV7-2 and TRBJ1-1, with 9 bases fitting TRBD1. Trimming removed 5 bases from V and 9 bases from J; junction bases left unmatched: 4. Germline V gives CDR1 SGHTA, CDR2 FQGNSA. The CDR3 covers 12 residues.

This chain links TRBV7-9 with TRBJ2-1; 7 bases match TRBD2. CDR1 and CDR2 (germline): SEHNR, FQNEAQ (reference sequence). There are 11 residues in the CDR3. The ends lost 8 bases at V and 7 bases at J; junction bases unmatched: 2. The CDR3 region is CASELANEQFF. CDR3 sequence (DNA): TGTGCCAGCGAACTAGCGAATGAGCAGTTCTTC.

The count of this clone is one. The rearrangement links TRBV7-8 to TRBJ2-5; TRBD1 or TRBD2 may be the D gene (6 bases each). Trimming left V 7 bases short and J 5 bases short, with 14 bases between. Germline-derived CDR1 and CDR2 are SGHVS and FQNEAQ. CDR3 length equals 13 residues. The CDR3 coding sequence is TGTGCCAGCACCGAAGGGGGGTGGGAGACCCAGTACTTC. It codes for CASTEGGWETQYF.

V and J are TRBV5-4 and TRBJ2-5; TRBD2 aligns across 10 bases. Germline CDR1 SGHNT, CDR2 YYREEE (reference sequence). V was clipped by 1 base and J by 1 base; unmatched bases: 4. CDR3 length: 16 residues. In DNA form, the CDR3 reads TGTGCCAGCAGCTTGTCCCAGCGGGGGGGCCAAGAGACCCAGTACTTC. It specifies CASSLSQRGGQETQYF.

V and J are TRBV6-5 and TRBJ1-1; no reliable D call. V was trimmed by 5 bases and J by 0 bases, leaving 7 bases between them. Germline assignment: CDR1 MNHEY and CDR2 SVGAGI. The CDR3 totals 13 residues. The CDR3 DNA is TGTGCCAGCAGTATGGCGGTGAACACTGAAGCTTTCTTT. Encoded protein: CASSMAVNTEAFF.

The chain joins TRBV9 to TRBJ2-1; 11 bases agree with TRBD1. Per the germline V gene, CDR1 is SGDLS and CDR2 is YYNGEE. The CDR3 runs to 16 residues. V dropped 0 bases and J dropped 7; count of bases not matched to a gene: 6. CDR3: CASSVGGDRGRNEQFF. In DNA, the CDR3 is TGTGCCAGCAGCGTAGGAGGGGACAGGGGGAGGAATGAGCAGTTCTTC. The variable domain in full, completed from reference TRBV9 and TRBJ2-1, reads DSGVTQTPKHLITATGQRVTLRCSPRSGDLSVYWYQQSLDQGLQFLIQYYNGEERAKGNILERFSAQQFPDLHSELNLSSLELGDSALYFCASSVGGDRGRNEQFFGPGTRLTVL.

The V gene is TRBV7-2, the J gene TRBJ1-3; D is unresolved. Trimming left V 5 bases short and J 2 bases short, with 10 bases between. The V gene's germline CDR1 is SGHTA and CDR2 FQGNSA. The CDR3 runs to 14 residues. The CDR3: CASSRYGAGNTIYF. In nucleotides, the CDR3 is TGTGCCAGCAGCCGGTACGGGGCTGGAAACACCATATATTTT.

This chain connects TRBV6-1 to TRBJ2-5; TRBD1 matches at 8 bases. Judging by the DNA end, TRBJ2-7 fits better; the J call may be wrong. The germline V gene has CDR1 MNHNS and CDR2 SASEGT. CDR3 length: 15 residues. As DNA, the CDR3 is TGTGCCAGCAGTGAGACAGGGGACGGCTCCTACGAGCAGTACTTC. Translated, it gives CASSETGDGSYEQYF.

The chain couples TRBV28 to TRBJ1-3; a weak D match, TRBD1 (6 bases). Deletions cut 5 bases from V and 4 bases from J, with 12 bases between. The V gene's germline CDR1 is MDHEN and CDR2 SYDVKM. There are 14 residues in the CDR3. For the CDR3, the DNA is TGTGCCAGCAGTGGATGGACAGACGGAAACACCATATATTTT. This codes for CASSGWTDGNTIYF.

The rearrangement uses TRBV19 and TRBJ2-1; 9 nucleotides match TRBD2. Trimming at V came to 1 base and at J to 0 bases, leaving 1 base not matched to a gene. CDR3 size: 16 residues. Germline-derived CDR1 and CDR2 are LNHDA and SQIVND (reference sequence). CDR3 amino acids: CASSIGGGASYNEQFF. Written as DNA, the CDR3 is TGTGCCAGTAGTATAGGCGGGGGGGCCTCCTACAATGAGCAGTTCTTC.